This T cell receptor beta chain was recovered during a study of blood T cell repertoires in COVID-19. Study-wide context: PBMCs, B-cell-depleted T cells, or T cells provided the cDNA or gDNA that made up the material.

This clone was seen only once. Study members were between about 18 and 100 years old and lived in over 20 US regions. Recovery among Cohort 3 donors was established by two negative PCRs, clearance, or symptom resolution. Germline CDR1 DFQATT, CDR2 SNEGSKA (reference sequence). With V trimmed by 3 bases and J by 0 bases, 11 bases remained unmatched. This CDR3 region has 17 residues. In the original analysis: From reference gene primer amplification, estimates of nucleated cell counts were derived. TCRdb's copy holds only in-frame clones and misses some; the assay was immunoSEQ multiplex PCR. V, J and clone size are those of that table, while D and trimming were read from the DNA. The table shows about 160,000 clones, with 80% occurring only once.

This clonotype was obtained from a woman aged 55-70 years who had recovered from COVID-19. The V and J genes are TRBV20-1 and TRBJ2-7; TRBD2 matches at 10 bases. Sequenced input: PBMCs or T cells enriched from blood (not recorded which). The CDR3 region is CSASPVASGGASYEQYF. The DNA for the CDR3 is TGCAGTGCTAGTCCAGTTGCTAGCGGGGGTGCCTCCTACGAGCAGTACTTC.